The 2 T cell receptor beta chains below all came from one sample that was sequenced in a study of OX40 agonist ivuxolimab in advanced cancers. The data were produced by immunoSEQ multiplex PCR, yet TCRdb's version contains in-frame clones alone and is incomplete. The repertoire holds about 34,000 clones, with approximately 80% as singletons. The specimen comprised CD4+ or CD8+ T cells sorted from blood, sampled in a trial of the OX40 agonist ivuxolimab. Source of these receptors: an adult with an advanced solid tumor such as melanoma, head and neck, liver or kidney cancer.

This clone was recorded once. This chain joins TRBV6-1 and TRBJ2-7; TRBD1 aligns across 7 bases. The germline CDR1 and CDR2 sequences are MNHNS and SASEGT. The J segment lost 3 bases and the V segment lost 6 bases, leaving 2 bases of the junction unmatched. The length of the CDR3 is 12 residues. In DNA form, the CDR3 reads TGTGCCAGCAGCTGGGACAGCTACGAGCAGTACTTC. Amino acids: CASSWDSYEQYF.

The genes are TRBV28 and TRBJ2-3; 8 nucleotides align to TRBD2. CDR1 MDHEN and CDR2 SYDVKM come from the germline V gene. V shed 0 bases, J shed 1 base, and the junction held 6 bases outside the gene matches. The CDR3 is 17 residues long. CDR3 DNA: TGTGCCAGCAGTTTATGGGCGGGAGGTATAGGCACAGATACGCAGTATTTT. It translates to CASSLWAGGIGTDTQYF.